The entry below describes one T cell receptor beta chain. The CDR3 covers 15 residues. Germline assignment: CDR1 SGDLS and CDR2 YYNGEE. The V segment lost 1 base and the J segment 5 bases; nucleotides outside the gene matches: 5. The sample comes from a study of blood T cell repertoires in COVID-19. The method was immunoSEQ multiplex PCR; TCRdb's version includes in-frame clones alone and lacks a portion of them. The sample includes about 220,000 clones, approximately 78% of them seen just once. This receptor was obtained from an older woman with COVID-19, enrolled during active disease. Source material: peripheral blood. The chain is built from TRBV9 and TRBJ1-4; 7 nucleotides agree with TRBD1. The CDR3 bases are TGTGCCAGCAGCGTATCACCGACAGGGAATGAAAAACTGTTTTTT. Amino acid sequence: CASSVSPTGNEKLFF. Full variable domain (outside the CDR3, taken from reference TRBV9 and TRBJ1-4): DSGVTQTPKHLITATGQRVTLRCSPRSGDLSVYWYQQSLDQGLQFLIQYYNGEERAKGNILERFSAQQFPDLHSELNLSSLELGDSALYFCASSVSPTGNEKLFFGSGTQLSVL.